This T cell receptor (beta chain) was identified during a study of cytomegalovirus exposure and HLA in healthy donors. Whole-study findings and limits: Later analysis revealed greater clonal expansion in HLA-associated TCR beta chains than in equally common others.

With 60 Vbeta and 13 Jbeta primers, the PCR was carried out. Measured with immunoSEQ multiplex PCR; TCRdb has only the in-frame clones, and not every one. The table for this sample gives roughly 100,000 clones. As to this clone: The target antigen is unknown.

This CDR3 is 15 amino acids long. Trimming removed 2 bases at V and 2 bases at J, with 12 bases between. The germline V gene has CDR1 SGHDT and CDR2 YYEEEE. Sample: PBMCs. The rearrangement uses TRBV5-6 and TRBJ2-3, with D perhaps matching TRBD2 (5 bases). This clonotype was obtained from a man in his forties in good health and CMV-seronegative. CDR3 DNA sequence: TGTGCCAGCAGCTTCGGGGATCTAAACACAGATACGCAGTATTTT. This translates into CASSFGDLNTDTQYF.